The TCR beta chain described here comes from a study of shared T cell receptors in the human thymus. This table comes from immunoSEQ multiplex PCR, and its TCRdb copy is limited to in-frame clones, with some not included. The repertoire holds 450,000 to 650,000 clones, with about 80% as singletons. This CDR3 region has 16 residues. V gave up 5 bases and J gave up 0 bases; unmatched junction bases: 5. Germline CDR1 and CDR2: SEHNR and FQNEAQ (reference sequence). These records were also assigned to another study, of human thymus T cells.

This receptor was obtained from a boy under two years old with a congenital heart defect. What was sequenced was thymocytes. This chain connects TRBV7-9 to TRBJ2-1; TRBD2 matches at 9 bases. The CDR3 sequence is CASSPRLADSYNEQFF. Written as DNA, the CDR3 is TGTGCCAGCAGCCCCCGACTAGCGGACTCCTACAATGAGCAGTTCTTC.